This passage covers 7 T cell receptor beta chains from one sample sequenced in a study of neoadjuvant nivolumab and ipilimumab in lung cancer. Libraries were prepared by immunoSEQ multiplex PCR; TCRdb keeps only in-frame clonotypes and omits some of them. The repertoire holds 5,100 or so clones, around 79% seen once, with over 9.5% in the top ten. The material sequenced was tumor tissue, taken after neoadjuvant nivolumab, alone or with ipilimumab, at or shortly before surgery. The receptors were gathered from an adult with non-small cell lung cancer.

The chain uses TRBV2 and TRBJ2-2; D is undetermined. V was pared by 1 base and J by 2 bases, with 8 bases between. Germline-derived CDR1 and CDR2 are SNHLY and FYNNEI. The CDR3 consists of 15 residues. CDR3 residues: CASSEVATNTGELFF. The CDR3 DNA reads TGTGCCAGCAGTGAAGTAGCTACAAACACCGGGGAGCTGTTTTTT.

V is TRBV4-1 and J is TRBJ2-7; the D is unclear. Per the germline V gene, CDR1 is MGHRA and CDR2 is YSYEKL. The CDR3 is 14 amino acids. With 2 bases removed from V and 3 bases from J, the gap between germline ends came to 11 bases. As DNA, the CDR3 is TGCGCCAGCAGCCAAAGTGGACCAATCTACGAGCAGTACTTC. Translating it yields CASSQSGPIYEQYF.

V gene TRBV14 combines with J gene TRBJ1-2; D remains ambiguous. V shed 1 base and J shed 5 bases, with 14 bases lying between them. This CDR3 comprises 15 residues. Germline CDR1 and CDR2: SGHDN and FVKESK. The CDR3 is CASSQVGGVGYGYTF. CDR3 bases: TGTGCCAGCAGCCAAGTTGGCGGGGTCGGTTATGGCTACACCTTC.

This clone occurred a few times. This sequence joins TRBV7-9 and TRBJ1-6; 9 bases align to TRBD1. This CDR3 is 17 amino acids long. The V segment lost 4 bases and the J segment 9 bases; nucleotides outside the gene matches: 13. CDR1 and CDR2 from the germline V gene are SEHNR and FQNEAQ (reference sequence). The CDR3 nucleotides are TGTGCCAGCAGCTCGCAGGACAGGGGCGGCATAGGTTCACCCCTCCACTTT. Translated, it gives CASSSQDRGGIGSPLHF.

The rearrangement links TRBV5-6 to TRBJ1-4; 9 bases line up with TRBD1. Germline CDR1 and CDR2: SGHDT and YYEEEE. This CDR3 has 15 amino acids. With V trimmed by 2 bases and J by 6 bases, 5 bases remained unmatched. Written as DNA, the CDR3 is TGTGCCAGCAGCTTAGACACAGGGGGCTATGAAAAACTGTTTTTT. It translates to CASSLDTGGYEKLFF.

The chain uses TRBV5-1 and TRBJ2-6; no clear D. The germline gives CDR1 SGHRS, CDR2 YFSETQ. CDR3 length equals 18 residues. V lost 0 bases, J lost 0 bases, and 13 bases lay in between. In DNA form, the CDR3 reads TGCGCCAGCAGCTTGGTGCTGGGCCCCAGCTCTGGGGCCAACGTCCTGACTTTC. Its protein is CASSLVLGPSSGANVLTF.

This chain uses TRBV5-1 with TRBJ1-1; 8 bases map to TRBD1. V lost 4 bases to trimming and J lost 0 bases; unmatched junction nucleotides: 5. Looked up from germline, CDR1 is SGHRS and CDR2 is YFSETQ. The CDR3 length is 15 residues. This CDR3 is CASSPTGAMNTEAFF. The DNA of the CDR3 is TGCGCCAGCAGCCCGACAGGGGCGATGAACACTGAAGCTTTCTTT.